This TCR beta chain was sequenced for a study of spatial heterogeneity in lung cancer. About this clonotype itself: The junction differs from germline at one of its ends, possibly a read error.

Each molecule of TCR cDNA was tagged with one unique molecular identifier. TCRdb reprocessed the 5' RACE reads with MiXCR, giving one entry per CDR3 protein. This sample has 60,000 to 90,000 distinct CDR3 sequences, with 8% found just once. This CDR3 has 13 residues. The germline V gene has CDR1 MNHNY and CDR2 SVGAGI (reference sequence). Time point given: sample taken at primary tumor resection. The specimen comprised PBMCs, sampled at surgery. V is TRBV6-6 and J is TRBJ1-6; D not certain. This receptor was identified in a male donor with early-stage non-small cell lung cancer. The CDR3 nucleotides read TGTGCCAGCAGTTACTCGTCATATTCACACCTCCACTTT. This codes for CASSYSSYSHLHF.